The source of this TCR beta chain is a study of naive and memory T cell subsets. Study-wide results and caveats: Possibly reflecting memory cells re-expressing CD45RA, a few larger clonotypes occurred in naive repertoires, especially CD8.

Both TRBC1 and TRBC2 were covered by a beta constant-region primer of two equimolar oligonucleotides. The ligated cDNA underwent four PCR rounds using SP2 and nested alpha and beta constant-region primers. Ligation attached a single-stranded oligonucleotide with a 12-nucleotide UMI and the SP2 primer to the cDNA 3' end. One entry per CDR3 protein results from TCRdb running MiXCR on the UMI-ligation and nested PCR reads. Here the sample spans 150,000 or so distinct CDR3 sequences, 22% being singletons. Trimming shortened V by 6 bases and J by 1 base, and 10 bases separated the two germline ends. Germline V CDR1 and CDR2: MNHEY, SVGEGT. CDR3 length: 15 residues. The table lists this clonotype with a few counts. Its antigen is undetermined. Overnight CMV lysate stimulation of fresh PBMCs defined donor CMV status by CD4+ IFNgamma. Four subsets defined by CD45RA and CD27 were sorted after CD3, CD4, CD8 and live/dead staining.

The chain employs TRBV6-2 or TRBV6-3 and TRBJ2-6; no clear D gene. This sequence originates from a human donor in good health. Sequencing was carried out using naive CD4+ T cells from blood. The CDR3 region has the DNA TGTGCCAGCAGCCGAGACTTTTCTGGGGCCAACGTCCTGACTTTC. Its protein is CASSRDFSGANVLTF.